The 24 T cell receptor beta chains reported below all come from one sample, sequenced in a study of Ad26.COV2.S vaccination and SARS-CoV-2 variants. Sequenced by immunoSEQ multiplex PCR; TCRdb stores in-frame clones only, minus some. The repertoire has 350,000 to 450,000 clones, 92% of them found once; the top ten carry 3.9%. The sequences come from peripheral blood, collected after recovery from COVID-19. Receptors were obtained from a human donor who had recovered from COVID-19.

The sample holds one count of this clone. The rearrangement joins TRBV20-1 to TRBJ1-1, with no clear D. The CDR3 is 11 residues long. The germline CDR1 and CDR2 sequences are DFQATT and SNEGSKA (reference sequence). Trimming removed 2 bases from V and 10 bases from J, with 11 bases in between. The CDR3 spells CSARRFLSAFF. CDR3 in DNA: TGCAGTGCTAGAAGGTTTTTGTCAGCTTTCTTT.

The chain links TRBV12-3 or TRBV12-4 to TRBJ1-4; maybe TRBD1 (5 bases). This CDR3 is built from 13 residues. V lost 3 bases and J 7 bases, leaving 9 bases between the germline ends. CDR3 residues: CASSLGRVEKLFF. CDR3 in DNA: TGTGCCAGCAGTTTGGGCAGGGTTGAAAAACTGTTTTTT.

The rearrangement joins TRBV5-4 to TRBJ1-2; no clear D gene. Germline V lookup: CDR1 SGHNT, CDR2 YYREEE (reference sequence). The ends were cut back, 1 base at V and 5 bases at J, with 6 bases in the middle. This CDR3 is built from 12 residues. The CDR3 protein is CASSLNRYGYTF. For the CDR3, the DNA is TGTGCCAGCAGCTTGAATCGGTATGGCTACACCTTC.

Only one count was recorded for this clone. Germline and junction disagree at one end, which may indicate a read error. CDR3 residues: CAGMGGSEGF. CDR3 bases: TGTGCCGGCATGGGGGGGTCAGAGGGTTTT. The chain employs TRBV11-2 and TRBJ1-5; a possible D gene is TRBD1 (5 bases). The CDR3 length is 10 residues. Germline CDR1 reads SGHAT; CDR2 reads FQNNGV.

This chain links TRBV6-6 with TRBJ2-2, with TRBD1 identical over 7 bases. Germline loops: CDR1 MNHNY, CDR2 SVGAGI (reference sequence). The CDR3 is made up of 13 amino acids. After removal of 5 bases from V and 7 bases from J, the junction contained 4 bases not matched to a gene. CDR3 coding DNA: TGTGCCAGCAGTGACAGGGCCGGCGGGGAGCTGTTTTTT. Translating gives CASSDRAGGELFF.

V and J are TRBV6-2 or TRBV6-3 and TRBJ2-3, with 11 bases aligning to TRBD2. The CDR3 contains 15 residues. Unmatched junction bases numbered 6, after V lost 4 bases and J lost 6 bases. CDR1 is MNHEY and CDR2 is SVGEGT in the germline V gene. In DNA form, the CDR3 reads TGTGCCAGCAGTTCTGGGACTAGCGGAGGGGATACGCAGTATTTT. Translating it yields CASSSGTSGGDTQYF.

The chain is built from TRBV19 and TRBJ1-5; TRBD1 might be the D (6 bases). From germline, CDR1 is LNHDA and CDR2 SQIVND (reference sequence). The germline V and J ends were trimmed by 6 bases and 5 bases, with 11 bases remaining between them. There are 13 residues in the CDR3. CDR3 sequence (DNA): TGTGCCAGTAGCCACAGGGTTGATCAGCCCCAGCATTTT. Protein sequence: CASSHRVDQPQHF.

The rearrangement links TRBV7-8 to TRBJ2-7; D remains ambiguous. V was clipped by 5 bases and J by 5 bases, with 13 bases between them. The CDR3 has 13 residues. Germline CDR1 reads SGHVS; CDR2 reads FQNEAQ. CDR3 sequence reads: CASSHGVRNEQYF. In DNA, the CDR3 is TGTGCCAGCAGCCATGGGGTGCGGAACGAGCAGTACTTC.

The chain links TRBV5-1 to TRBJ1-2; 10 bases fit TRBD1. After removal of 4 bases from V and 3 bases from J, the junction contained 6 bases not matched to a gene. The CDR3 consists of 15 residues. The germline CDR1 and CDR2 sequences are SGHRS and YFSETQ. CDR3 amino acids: CASSLRDRGDYGYTF. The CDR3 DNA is TGCGCCAGCAGCCTCCGGGACAGGGGCGACTATGGCTACACCTTC.

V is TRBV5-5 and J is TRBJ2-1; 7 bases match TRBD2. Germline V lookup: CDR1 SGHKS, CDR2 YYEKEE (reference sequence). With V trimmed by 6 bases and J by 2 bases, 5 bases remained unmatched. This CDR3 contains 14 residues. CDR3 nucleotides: TGTGCCAGCACCGGGACTACCACCTACAATGAGCAGTTCTTC. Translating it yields CASTGTTTYNEQFF.

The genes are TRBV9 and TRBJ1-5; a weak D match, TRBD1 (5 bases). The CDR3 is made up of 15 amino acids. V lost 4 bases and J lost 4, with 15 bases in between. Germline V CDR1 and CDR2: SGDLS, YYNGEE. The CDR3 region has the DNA TGTGCCAGCAGCCCACAGGCCGCACCAAATCAGCCCCAGCATTTT. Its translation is CASSPQAAPNQPQHF.

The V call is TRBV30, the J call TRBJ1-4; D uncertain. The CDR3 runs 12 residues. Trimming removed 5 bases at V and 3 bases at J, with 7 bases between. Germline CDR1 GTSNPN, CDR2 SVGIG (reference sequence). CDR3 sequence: CAWEGSNEKLFF. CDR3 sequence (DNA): TGTGCCTGGGAAGGGTCTAATGAAAAACTGTTTTTT.

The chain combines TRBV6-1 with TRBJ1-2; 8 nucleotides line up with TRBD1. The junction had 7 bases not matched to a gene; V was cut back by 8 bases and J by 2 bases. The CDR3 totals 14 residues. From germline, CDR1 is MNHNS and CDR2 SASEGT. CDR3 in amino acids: CASGETGDNYGYTF. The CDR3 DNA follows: TGTGCCAGCGGGGAGACAGGGGACAACTATGGCTACACCTTC.

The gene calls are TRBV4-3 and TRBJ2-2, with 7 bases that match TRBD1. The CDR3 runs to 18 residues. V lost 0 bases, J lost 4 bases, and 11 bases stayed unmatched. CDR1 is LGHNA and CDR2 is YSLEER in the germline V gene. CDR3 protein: CASSQDPLGQWGTGELFF. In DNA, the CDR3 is TGCGCCAGCAGCCAAGATCCACTGGGACAGTGGGGCACCGGGGAGCTGTTTTTT.

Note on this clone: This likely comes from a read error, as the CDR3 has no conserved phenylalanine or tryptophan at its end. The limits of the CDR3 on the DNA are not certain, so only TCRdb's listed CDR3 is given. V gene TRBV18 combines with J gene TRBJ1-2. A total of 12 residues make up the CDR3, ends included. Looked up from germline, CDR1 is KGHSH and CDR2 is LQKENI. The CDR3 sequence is CASSPDGNPELL.

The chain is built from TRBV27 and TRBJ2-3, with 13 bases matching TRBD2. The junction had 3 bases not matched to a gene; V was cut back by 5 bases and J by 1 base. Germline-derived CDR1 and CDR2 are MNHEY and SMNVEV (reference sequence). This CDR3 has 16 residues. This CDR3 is CASSRGLAGGTDTQYF. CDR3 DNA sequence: TGTGCCAGCAGTCGCGGACTAGCGGGAGGCACAGATACGCAGTATTTT.

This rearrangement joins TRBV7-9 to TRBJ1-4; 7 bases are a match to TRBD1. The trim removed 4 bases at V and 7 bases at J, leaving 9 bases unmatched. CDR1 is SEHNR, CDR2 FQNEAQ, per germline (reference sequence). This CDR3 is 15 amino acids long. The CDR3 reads CASSSGTEVGEKLFF. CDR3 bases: TGTGCCAGCAGCTCGGGGACAGAAGTCGGTGAAAAACTGTTTTTT.

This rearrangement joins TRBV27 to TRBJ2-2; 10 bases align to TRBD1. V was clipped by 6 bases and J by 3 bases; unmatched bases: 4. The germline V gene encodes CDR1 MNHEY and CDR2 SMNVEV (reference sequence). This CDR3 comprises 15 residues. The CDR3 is CASRPGQGYTGELFF. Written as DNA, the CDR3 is TGTGCCAGCAGACCGGGACAGGGGTACACCGGGGAGCTGTTTTTT.

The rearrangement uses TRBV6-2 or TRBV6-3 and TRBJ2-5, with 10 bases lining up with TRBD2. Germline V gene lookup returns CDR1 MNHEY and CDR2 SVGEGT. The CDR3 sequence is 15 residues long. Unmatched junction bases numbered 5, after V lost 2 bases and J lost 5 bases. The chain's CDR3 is CASSYNSGGSETQYF. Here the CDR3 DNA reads TGTGCCAGCAGTTACAATAGCGGGGGGAGTGAGACCCAGTACTTC.

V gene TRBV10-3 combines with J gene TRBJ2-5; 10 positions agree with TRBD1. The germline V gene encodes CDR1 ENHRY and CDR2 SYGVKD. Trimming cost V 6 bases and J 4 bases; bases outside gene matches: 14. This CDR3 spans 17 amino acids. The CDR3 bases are TGTGCCATCAGCGGCCAAGAGACAGGGGGCGGGAGAGAGACCCAGTACTTC. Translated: CAISGQETGGGRETQYF.

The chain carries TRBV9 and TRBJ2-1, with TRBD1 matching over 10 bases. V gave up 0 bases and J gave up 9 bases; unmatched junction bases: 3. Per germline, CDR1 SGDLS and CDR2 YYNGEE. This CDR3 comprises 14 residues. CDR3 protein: CASSVEGQGIEQFF. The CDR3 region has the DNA TGTGCCAGCAGCGTAGAGGGACAGGGGATTGAGCAGTTCTTC.

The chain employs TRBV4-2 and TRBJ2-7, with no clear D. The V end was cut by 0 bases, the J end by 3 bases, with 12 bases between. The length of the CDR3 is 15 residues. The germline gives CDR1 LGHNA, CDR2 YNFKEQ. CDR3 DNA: TGTGCCAGCAGCCAAGATAAACAGTCGTACTACGAGCAGTACTTC. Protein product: CASSQDKQSYYEQYF.

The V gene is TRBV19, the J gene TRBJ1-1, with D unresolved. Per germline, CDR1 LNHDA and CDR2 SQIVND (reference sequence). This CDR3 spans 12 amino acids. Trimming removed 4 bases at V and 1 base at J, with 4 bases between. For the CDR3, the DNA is TGTGCCAGTAGTAACACGAACACTGAAGCTTTCTTT. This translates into CASSNTNTEAFF.

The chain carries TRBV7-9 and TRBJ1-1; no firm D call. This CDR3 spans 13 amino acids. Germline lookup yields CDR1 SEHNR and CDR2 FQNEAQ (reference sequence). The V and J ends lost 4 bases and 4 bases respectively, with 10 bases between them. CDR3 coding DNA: TGTGCCAGCAGCTACGCCCCGAGCACTGAAGCTTTCTTT. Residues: CASSYAPSTEAFF.